These T cell receptor beta chains were read from a single sample in a study of technical replicates of blood from a handful of donors. Clones were sequenced by immunoSEQ multiplex PCR, and TCRdb holds only the in-frame ones, with some missing. In the table there are about 59,000 clones, approximately 97% of which are singletons. Sequencing input: T cells isolated from PBMCs. The receptors derive from a human donor in good health. The CDR3 runs from the conserved cysteine through the conserved F or W. A D gene is named only where the DNA matches it firmly. The listing skips clone size in some rows; elsewhere it reads once, few, many or a size class.

CDR3nt | CDR3aa | abundance | j_gene | d_gene | v_gene
TGTGCCACCGGACTAGCGGGACCTTACGAGCAGTACTTC | CATGLAGPYEQYF | NA | TRBJ2-7 | TRBD2 | TRBV6-5
TGTGCCAGCAGCTTAACGGGGCCCCGGACTAGCGGGAACACCGGGGAGCTGTTTTTT | CASSLTGPRTSGNTGELFF | NA | TRBJ2-2 | TRBD2 | TRBV7-3
TGTGCCAGCAGCTTGCAGGGGGCCCACACTGAAGCTTTCTTT | CASSLQGAHTEAFF | NA | TRBJ1-1 | TRBD1 | TRBV5-4
TGTGCCAGCAGCTCCCCCAGGACAGGGGGCATTGGAAACACCATATATTTT | CASSSPRTGGIGNTIYF | NA | TRBJ1-3 | TRBD1 | TRBV11-2
TGTGCCAGCAGCTTAGATATGGGACAGTCCTACGAGCAGTACTTC | CASSLDMGQSYEQYF | once | TRBJ2-7 | TRBD1 | TRBV7-6
TGTGCCAGCAGTGGCTACGGGGAGACTGAAGCTTTCTTT | CASSGYGETEAFF | NA | TRBJ1-1 | NA | TRBV27
TGCGCCAGCAGCCTCAGGGGGAACACTGAAGCTTTCTTT | CASSLRGNTEAFF | NA | TRBJ1-1 | NA | TRBV5-1
TGCGCCAGCAGCTTGGTCGGGCCGGGGAGGGAGCAGTACTTC | CASSLVGPGREQYF | NA | TRBJ2-7 | NA | TRBV5-1
TGTGCCATCAGTGGAAGAGGGGGCGCCGACAATGAGCAGTTCTTC | CAISGRGGADNEQFF | NA | TRBJ2-1 | TRBD1 | TRBV10-3
TGTGCCAGCAGCGCCTATTACGAGCAGTACTTC | CASSAYYEQYF | NA | TRBJ2-7 | NA | TRBV11-1
TGTGCCAGTAGTAGGGACAGTCAAACTGGCTATGGCTACACCTTC | CASSRDSQTGYGYTF | NA | TRBJ1-2 | TRBD1 | TRBV19
TGTGCCAGCAGCCCGGGACTAGCGGCAACCTACGAGCAGTACTTC | CASSPGLAATYEQYF | few | TRBJ2-7 | TRBD2 | TRBV5-4
TGTGCCAGCAGCTTGGCCGGAACGCGGGCCCCCTACGAGCAGTACTTC | CASSLAGTRAPYEQYF | NA | TRBJ2-7 | NA | TRBV5-4
TGTGCCAGCAGGGGGACTAGTTTGGACTACGAGCAGTACTTC | CASRGTSLDYEQYF | NA | TRBJ2-7 | TRBD2 | TRBV6-1
TGCGCCAGCAGCTTAGTCCCGACAGGGGGGTACAATGAGCAGTTCTTC | CASSLVPTGGYNEQFF | NA | TRBJ2-1 | TRBD1 | TRBV5-1
TGTGCCAGCAGCCGACCCGAAGGGGACTATGGCTACACCTTC | CASSRPEGDYGYTF | NA | TRBJ1-2 | NA | TRBV16
TGTGCCAGCAGCACAGGGGACACTAATGAAAAACTGTTTTTT | CASSTGDTNEKLFF | NA | TRBJ1-4 | NA | TRBV21-1
TGTGCCAGCAGTCCCAGGACAGTCAGCAATCAGCCCCAGCATTTT | CASSPRTVSNQPQHF | NA | TRBJ1-5 | NA | TRBV28
TGTGCCAGCAGCCCCCCTCCGGGGGGGCCCGACCAAGAGACCCAGTACTTC | CASSPPPGGPDQETQYF | NA | TRBJ2-5 | TRBD2 | TRBV7-9
TGTGCCAGCTCACCCCCGGGACAGGAGGCTCGCGGGGAGCTGTTTTTT | CASSPPGQEARGELFF | NA | TRBJ2-2 | TRBD1 | TRBV18
TGTGCCAGTAGCTCTCCGGGACTAGCGCAGGATACGCAGTATTTT | CASSSPGLAQDTQYF | NA | TRBJ2-3 | TRBD2 | TRBV19
TGTGCCGGAAGAGGGGAGCGGGAGGATCAGAAGTGGAGCTCCTACGAGCAGTACTTC | CAGRGEREDQKWSSYEQYF | NA | TRBJ2-7 | TRBD2 | TRBV19
TGTGCCAGCAGCCAAAGACAGTCGTATGAGCAGTTCTTC | CASSQRQSYEQFF | NA | TRBJ2-1 | NA | TRBV6-5
TGTGCCTGGAGCCGGGACAATTCTAATGAGCAGTTCTTC | CAWSRDNSNEQFF | once | TRBJ2-1 | NA | TRBV30
TGTGCCACCAGCAGCCTCGGCGGCCAAGAGACCCAGTACTTC | CATSSLGGQETQYF | NA | TRBJ2-5 | NA | TRBV15
TGTGCCAGCAGTTTACTAGCGGCTGAGCTGTTTTTT | CASSLLAAELFF | NA | TRBJ2-2 | TRBD2 | TRBV6-6
TGTGCCAGCAGCTTGACGGCGGGGGCGGGCGAGCAGTACTTC | CASSLTAGAGEQYF | NA | TRBJ2-7 | NA | TRBV7-2
TGTGCCAGCAGCTCGACTCGGGAGACGCAGTATTTT | CASSSTRETQYF | NA | TRBJ2-3 | NA | TRBV14
TGTGCCAGCAGCGTAGCGACAGTCCGGGACACTGAAGCTTTCTTT | CASSVATVRDTEAFF | NA | TRBJ1-1 | NA | TRBV9
TGTGCCAGCAGCGTAGCAGGCGGAGGGCTGTTTTTT | CASSVAGGGLFF | NA | TRBJ2-2 | NA | TRBV9
TGTGCCAGCAGCCAACGACAGCCCGAGCTATACAATGAGCAGTTCTTC | CASSQRQPELYNEQFF | NA | TRBJ2-1 | NA | TRBV7-9
TGTGCCTGGAGCTTAGAAGCCTACGAGCAGTACTTC | CAWSLEAYEQYF | NA | TRBJ2-7 | NA | TRBV30
TGCGCCAGCAGCTTGGCCCAGGGGCAGGGTGGCAATGAAAAACTGTTTTTT | CASSLAQGQGGNEKLFF | NA | TRBJ1-4 | NA | TRBV5-1
TGTGCCAGCAGGCCGGGACAGCTCTATGGCTACACCTTC | CASRPGQLYGYTF | NA | TRBJ1-2 | TRBD1 | TRBV7-9
TGTGCCAGCAGGTTATTGTCGGGAGGGGAAAACATTCAGTACTTC | CASRLLSGGENIQYF | NA | TRBJ2-4 | TRBD2 | TRBV5-6
TGTGCCAGCAGTGAATTGGGGGGTCGAAATACGCAGTATTTT | CASSELGGRNTQYF | NA | TRBJ2-3 | NA | TRBV2
TGTGCCAGCAGCTACAGGAACACTGAAGCTTTCTTT | CASSYRNTEAFF | NA | TRBJ1-1 | NA | TRBV5-5
TGCGCCAGCAGCTTGGCCCCAGGGGGCTCTAATTCACCCCTCCACTTT | CASSLAPGGSNSPLHF | NA | TRBJ1-6 | TRBD1 | TRBV5-1
TGCGCCAGCAGCCAAGTACAGGGTAAGAGCAATCAGCCCCAGCATTTT | CASSQVQGKSNQPQHF | NA | TRBJ1-5 | NA | TRBV4-1
TGTGCCAGCAGTAATGCCAGGACAGGGGGTGTTACGCAGTATTTT | CASSNARTGGVTQYF | NA | TRBJ2-3 | TRBD1 | TRBV6-6
TGCGCCAGCAGCCAAGCGAGGACAGGGGAAGGGTATGGCTACACCTTC | CASSQARTGEGYGYTF | NA | TRBJ1-2 | TRBD1 | TRBV4-1
TGCGCCAGCAGCTTGGAGGGGACTGGAAACACCATATATTTT | CASSLEGTGNTIYF | NA | TRBJ1-3 | NA | TRBV5-1
TGCGCCAGCAGCACCGACAGGGGGCCTGAAGCTTTCTTT | CASSTDRGPEAFF | NA | TRBJ1-1 | TRBD1 | TRBV5-1
TGTGCCTGGAGTACCCAAAGGACCTTCGGCCGTCTAGCGGGGGGGCAAGATACGCAGTATTTT | CAWSTQRTFGRLAGGQDTQYF | NA | TRBJ2-3 | TRBD2 | TRBV30